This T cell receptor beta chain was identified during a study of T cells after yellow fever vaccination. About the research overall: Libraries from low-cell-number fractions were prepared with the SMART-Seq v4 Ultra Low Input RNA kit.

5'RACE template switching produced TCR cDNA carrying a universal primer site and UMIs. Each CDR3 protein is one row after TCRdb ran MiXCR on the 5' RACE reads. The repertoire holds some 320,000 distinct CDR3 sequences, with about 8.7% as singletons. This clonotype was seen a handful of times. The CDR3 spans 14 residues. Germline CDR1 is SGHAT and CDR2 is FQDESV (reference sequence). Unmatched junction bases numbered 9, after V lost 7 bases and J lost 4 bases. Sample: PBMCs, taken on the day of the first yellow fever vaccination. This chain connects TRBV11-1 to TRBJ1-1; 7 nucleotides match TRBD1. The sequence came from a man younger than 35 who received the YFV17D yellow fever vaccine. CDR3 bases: TGTGCCAGCATCCTCCAGGGGGGGAGCACTGAAGCTTTCTTT. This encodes CASILQGGSTEAFF.